Sequencing of this TCR beta chain was carried out in a study of cytomegalovirus exposure and HLA in healthy donors. Study-level findings and limits: Later analysis indicated greater clonal expansion among HLA-associated TCR beta chains than among equally common other chains.

Germline CDR1 and CDR2: SGHNT and YYREEE (reference sequence). The CDR3 contains 15 residues. The ends were cut back, 4 bases at V and 8 bases at J, with 18 bases in the middle. In the case of this clone: Antigen unknown.

It was with 60 Vbeta and 13 Jbeta primers that the PCR ran. Only in-frame clones appear in the TCRdb table, and some are missing; sequencing was by immunoSEQ multiplex PCR. The sample table includes 120,000 to 150,000 clones. The sequence was collected from a woman between 18 and 29 years old in good health and CMV-seronegative. V gene TRBV5-4 combines with J gene TRBJ1-4, with a tentative D call TRBD1 (5 bases). The sample comprised PBMCs. For the CDR3, the DNA is TGTGCCAGCAGCACCGGGGGTAGAGGCAACGAAAAACTGTTTTTT. Protein product: CASSTGGRGNEKLFF.